The sequence of this T cell receptor (beta chain) was determined in a study of early stage breast cancer tumors. Looking at the study overall: ER+/PR+/HER2- status applied to twelve of 16 invasive breast tumors.

Notes on the study in general: Enriched TCRB sequences shared across patients were mostly commonly generated sequences.

V trimming: 3 bases; J trimming: 8 bases; junction bases outside the gene matches: 9. Germline V lookup: CDR1 SGHDN, CDR2 FVKESK. This CDR3 contains 14 residues. With respect to this clone: Antigen: not known.

The table came from immunoSEQ multiplex PCR; TCRdb's copy has only in-frame clones and leaves some out. The table has 69,000 or so clones, approximately 80% seen once. The specimen sequenced was blood. This receptor was obtained from a person in their 40s with breast cancer. The chain uses TRBV14 and TRBJ1-2, with 7 positions matching TRBD1. The CDR3 region is CASSHITGEEGYTF. The DNA for the CDR3 is TGTGCCAGCAGCCATATTACAGGGGAGGAAGGCTACACCTTC.